The 8 T cell receptor beta chains below all came from one sample that was sequenced in a study of CD8 T cells in ankylosing spondylitis. TCRdb redid the calling of the 5' RACE reads with MiXCR, one entry per CDR3 protein. There are roughly 200,000 distinct CDR3 sequences in the sample; 13% occur only once, and approximately 15% lies in the top ten. Sequencing was carried out using blood, either unsorted or a sorted T cell fraction (not recorded which). Source of these receptors: a male donor with ankylosing spondylitis or in good health (not recorded which).

This clonotype was observed a handful of times. This chain connects TRBV30 to TRBJ2-5; D perhaps matches TRBD2 (6 bases). Trimming cost V 0 bases and J 4 bases, with 9 bases left between them. CDR1 is GTSNPN, CDR2 SVGIG, per germline (reference sequence). This CDR3 is 13 amino acids long. The CDR3 loop reads CAWSVSGPETQYF. CDR3 nucleotide sequence: TGTGCCTGGAGTGTAAGCGGGCCAGAGACCCAGTACTTC.

V and J are TRBV6-1 and TRBJ2-2; D is unclear. The CDR3 is 14 residues long. Germline loops: CDR1 MNHNS, CDR2 SASEGT. Trimming removed 2 bases from V and 3 bases from J, with 7 bases in between. This CDR3 is CASSESDDTGELFF. CDR3 bases: TGTGCCAGCAGTGAATCGGACGACACCGGGGAGCTGTTTTTT.

This clonotype has a handful of counts. V usage is TRBV10-3 and J usage is TRBJ2-4, with TRBD2 identical over 9 bases. The CDR3 runs 15 residues. The germline gives CDR1 ENHRY, CDR2 SYGVKD. V was pared by 4 bases and J by 7 bases, with 8 bases of the junction left unmatched. In DNA, the CDR3 is TGTGCCATCAGTGGTGATAGCGGGAGCAGGAACATTCAGTACTTC. Translated, it gives CAISGDSGSRNIQYF.

In its sample, this clonotype was seen many times. A clone one base away is much larger, so this may be a read error. The V and J genes are TRBV11-2 and TRBJ2-2; D gene ambiguous. Between the trimmed V and J ends, which lost 5 bases and 6 bases, there was a span of 1 base. Germline loops: CDR1 SGHAT, CDR2 FQNNGV. CDR3 size: 10 residues. The CDR3 sequence is CASSAGELFF. The DNA for the CDR3 is TGTGCCAGCAGCGCCGGGGAGCTGTTTTTT.

The V call is TRBV18, the J call TRBJ2-3; D not resolved. Germline V gene lookup returns CDR1 KGHSH and CDR2 LQKENI. This CDR3 has 12 amino acids. The V end was cut by 7 bases, the J end by 6 bases, with 11 bases between. The CDR3 DNA sequence: TGTGCCAGCTTACGGGCCGGGGATACGCAGTATTTT. This gives the protein CASLRAGDTQYF.

The J gene is TRBJ1-5, the V gene TRBV27; unclear D gene. Between the trimmed V and J ends, which lost 4 bases and 6 bases, there was a span of 13 bases. CDR1 and CDR2 from the germline V gene are MNHEY and SMNVEV (reference sequence). The CDR3 is made up of 14 amino acids. CDR3: CASSYTRAGQPQHF. CDR3 nucleotides: TGTGCCAGCAGTTACACACGAGCAGGTCAGCCCCAGCATTTT.

This clonotype was seen only a few times. CDR3 sequence: CAISEPAVGGDTQYF. The CDR3, as DNA: TGTGCCATCAGTGAGCCGGCAGTAGGAGGAGATACGCAGTATTTT. V and J are TRBV10-3 and TRBJ2-3, with D perhaps TRBD2 (5 bases). The V end was cut by 2 bases, the J end by 5 bases, with 14 bases between. The CDR3 contains 15 residues. Germline loops: CDR1 ENHRY, CDR2 SYGVKD.

This clonotype was found a few times. The chain links TRBV5-4 to TRBJ2-7; D is undetermined. This CDR3 spans 14 amino acids. V shed 0 bases and J shed 4 bases, with 11 bases lying between them. CDR1 and CDR2 from the germline V gene are SGHNT and YYREEE (reference sequence). CDR3 residues: CASSLEATRYEQYF. The DNA for the CDR3 is TGTGCCAGCAGCTTGGAGGCTACTCGATACGAGCAGTACTTC.